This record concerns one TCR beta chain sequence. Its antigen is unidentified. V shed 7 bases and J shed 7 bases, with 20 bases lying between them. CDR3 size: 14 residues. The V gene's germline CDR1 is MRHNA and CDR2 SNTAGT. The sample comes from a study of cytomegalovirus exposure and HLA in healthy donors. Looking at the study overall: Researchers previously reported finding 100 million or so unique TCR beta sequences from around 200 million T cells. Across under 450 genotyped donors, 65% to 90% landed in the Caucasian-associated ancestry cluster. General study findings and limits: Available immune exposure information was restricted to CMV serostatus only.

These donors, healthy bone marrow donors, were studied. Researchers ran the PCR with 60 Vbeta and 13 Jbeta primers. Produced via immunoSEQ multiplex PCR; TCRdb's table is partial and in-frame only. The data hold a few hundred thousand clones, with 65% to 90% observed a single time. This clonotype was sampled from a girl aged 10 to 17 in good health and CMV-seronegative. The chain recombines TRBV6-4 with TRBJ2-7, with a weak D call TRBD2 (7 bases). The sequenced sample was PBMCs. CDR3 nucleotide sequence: TGTGCCAGCACCCCAGCGGGACACCGTAGGGAGCAGTACTTC. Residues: CASTPAGHRREQYF.